The rows below give T cell receptor beta chains drawn from one sample of a study of cytomegalovirus exposure and HLA in healthy donors. Only in-frame clones appear in the TCRdb table, and some are missing; sequencing was by immunoSEQ multiplex PCR. The sample includes 75,000 to 100,000 clones, around 77% of them seen just once. The material sequenced was PBMCs. The receptors originated from a man aged 40-49 years in good health and CMV-seronegative. The CDR3 runs from the conserved cysteine through the conserved F or W. Each record gives: D gene, clone size, V gene, J gene, CDR3 protein, CDR3 DNA. D genes are given only for firm matches. For some rows the clone size is stated as once, few or many, or as a class when expanded; others skip it.

d_call: TRBD2
clone_size: NA
v_call: TRBV7-8
j_call: TRBJ2-7
cdr3_aa: CASSSGGLAGAHEQYF
cdr3_nt: TGTGCCAGCAGCTCTGGCGGACTAGCGGGAGCCCACGAGCAGTACTTC

d_call: NA
clone_size: NA
v_call: TRBV19
j_call: TRBJ2-2
cdr3_aa: CASDTGNTGELFF
cdr3_nt: TGTGCCAGCGACACAGGGAACACCGGGGAGCTGTTTTTT

d_call: NA
clone_size: NA
v_call: TRBV6-1
j_call: TRBJ1-1
cdr3_aa: CASTDLGGTEAFF
cdr3_nt: TGTGCCAGCACCGATCTTGGCGGCACTGAAGCTTTCTTT

d_call: NA
clone_size: few
v_call: TRBV5-6
j_call: TRBJ1-1
cdr3_aa: CASSSWNTEAFF
cdr3_nt: TGTGCCAGCAGCTCCTGGAACACTGAAGCTTTCTTT

d_call: TRBD1
clone_size: once
v_call: TRBV7-8
j_call: TRBJ1-5
cdr3_aa: CASSYWTGGPSNQPQHF
cdr3_nt: TGTGCCAGCAGCTACTGGACAGGCGGTCCTAGCAATCAGCCCCAGCATTTT

d_call: TRBD2
clone_size: NA
v_call: TRBV4-1
j_call: TRBJ2-7
cdr3_aa: CASSQEGDSVGGTREQYF
cdr3_nt: TGCGCCAGCAGCCAAGAGGGGGATAGTGTGGGAGGGACGAGGGAGCAGTACTTC

d_call: TRBD1
clone_size: NA
v_call: TRBV2
j_call: TRBJ2-7
cdr3_aa: CASRETGFEQYF
cdr3_nt: TGTGCCAGCAGAGAGACAGGGTTCGAGCAGTACTTC

d_call: NA
clone_size: NA
v_call: TRBV14
j_call: TRBJ2-6
cdr3_aa: CASSLISGANVLTF
cdr3_nt: TGTGCCAGCAGCTTAATCTCTGGGGCCAACGTCCTGACTTTC

d_call: NA
clone_size: few
v_call: TRBV9
j_call: TRBJ2-7
cdr3_aa: CASSAGQSSSYEQYF
cdr3_nt: TGTGCCAGCAGCGCCGGACAGAGTAGCTCCTACGAGCAGTACTTC

d_call: NA
clone_size: NA
v_call: TRBV9
j_call: TRBJ1-1
cdr3_aa: CASSVARNTEAFF
cdr3_nt: TGTGCCAGCAGCGTAGCCAGGAACACTGAAGCTTTCTTT